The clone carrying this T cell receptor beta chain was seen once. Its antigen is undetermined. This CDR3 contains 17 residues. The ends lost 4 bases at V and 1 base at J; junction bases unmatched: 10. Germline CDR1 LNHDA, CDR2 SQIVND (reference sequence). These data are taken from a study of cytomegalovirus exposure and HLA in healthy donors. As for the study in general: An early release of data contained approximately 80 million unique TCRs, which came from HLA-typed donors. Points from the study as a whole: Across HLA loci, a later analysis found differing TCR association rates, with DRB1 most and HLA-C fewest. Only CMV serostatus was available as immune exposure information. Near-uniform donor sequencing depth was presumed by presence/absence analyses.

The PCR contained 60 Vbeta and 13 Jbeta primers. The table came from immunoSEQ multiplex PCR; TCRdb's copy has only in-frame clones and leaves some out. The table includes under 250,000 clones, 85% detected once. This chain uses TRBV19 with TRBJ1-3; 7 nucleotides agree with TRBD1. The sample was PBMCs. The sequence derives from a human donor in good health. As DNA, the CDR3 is TGTGCCAGTAGTAAACTTCCACCGGGACAGTCTGGAAACACCATATATTTT. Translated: CASSKLPPGQSGNTIYF.